The 6 T cell receptor beta chains reported below all come from one sample, sequenced in a study of T cell repertoires in cytomegalovirus infection. TCRdb re-analysed the reads in MiXCR, keeping a single row per CDR3 protein. The sample contains more than 500,000 distinct CDR3 sequences, 16% of which appear only once. Sequenced input: CD8+ T cells from PBMCs. Receptors were obtained from a human donor in good health (CMV status not recorded). Some clones in this sample may be carry-over from other donors' samples.

This clonotype was counted between two and nine times. The chain has TRBV2 and TRBJ2-1, with 8 bases identical to TRBD1. The CDR3 consists of 12 residues. Germline V gene data show CDR1 as SNHLY and CDR2 as FYNNEI. With 8 bases clipped from V and 10 bases from J, the junction kept 7 bases outside the gene matches. CDR3 bases: TGTGCCAGCCAAGACGGACAGGGAGAGCAGTTCTTC. Amino acid sequence: CASQDGQGEQFF.

This clonotype occurred many times. The V gene is TRBV7-3, the J gene TRBJ2-2; D gene ambiguous. Trimming took off 0 bases at V and 3 bases at J, with 11 bases between the two ends. From germline, CDR1 is SGHTA and CDR2 FQGTGA. This CDR3 has 16 amino acids. The CDR3 spells CASSLTRVGYTGELFF. CDR3 sequence (DNA): TGTGCCAGCAGCTTAACCCGGGTCGGGTACACCGGGGAGCTGTTTTTT.

This clonotype was observed at least ten times. V gene TRBV7-3 combines with J gene TRBJ2-6; D uncertain. Germline V gives CDR1 SGHTA, CDR2 FQGTGA. The V end was cut by 1 base, the J end by 1 base, with 11 bases between. The CDR3 has 17 amino acids. Written as DNA, the CDR3 is TGTGCCAGCAGCTTAAGGGGTGTACGATCTGGGGCCAACGTCCTGACTTTC. Amino acid sequence: CASSLRGVRSGANVLTF.

The chain combines TRBV11-2 with TRBJ2-7; tentatively, D is TRBD1 (5 bases). V was cut by 0 bases and J by 0 bases, with 9 bases left in between. Germline V gene sequence: CDR1 SGHAT, CDR2 FQNNGV. CDR3 length: 15 amino acids. CDR3 amino acids: CASSLDPGYSYEQYF. CDR3 DNA: TGTGCCAGCAGCTTAGATCCAGGGTACTCCTACGAGCAGTACTTC.

This clonotype turned up a few times. The CDR3 nucleotides read TGTGCCAGCAGCTCAAAGACTAGCGGGATCGGGGAGACCCAGTACTTC. Translation gives CASSSKTSGIGETQYF. The rearrangement uses TRBV11-1 and TRBJ2-5; 11 nucleotides align to TRBD2. This CDR3 contains 16 residues. The germline V gene has CDR1 SGHAT and CDR2 FQDESV (reference sequence). V dropped 4 bases and J dropped 5; count of bases not matched to a gene: 9.

In its sample, this clonotype was seen a few times. The chain joins TRBV5-6 to TRBJ2-3; tentative D call: TRBD1 (5 bases). CDR1 and CDR2 (germline): SGHDT, YYEEEE. Trimming left V 0 bases short and J 2 bases short, with 16 bases between. The CDR3 spans 17 residues. In DNA form, the CDR3 reads TGTGCCAGCAGCTTGGAGGTCCCAGGGTCTTACACAGATACGCAGTATTTT. Translated, it gives CASSLEVPGSYTDTQYF.